This TCR beta chain stems from a study of control samples from healthy donors and cancer patients. Sequencing was performed with immunoSEQ multiplex PCR; in TCRdb, only in-frame clones are kept and a portion is missing. The sample shows 170,000 or so clones, more than 80% of them seen only once. The V end was cut by 2 bases, the J end by 2 bases, with 3 bases between. In germline, CDR1 is SGHTA, CDR2 FQGTGA. This CDR3 has 12 residues. The sequencing input was blood. This sequence joins TRBV7-3 and TRBJ2-5, with no clear D. This receptor was obtained from a man aged 30 to 45 in good health. CDR3 coding DNA: TGTGCCAGCAGCTTACCACAAGAGACCCAGTACTTC. Translation gives CASSLPQETQYF.